In its sample, the clone carrying this T cell receptor (beta chain) was seen many times. Antigen: not known. The entry originates in a study of T cells after yellow fever vaccination. Trimming took off 0 bases at V and 0 bases at J, with 6 bases between the two ends. This CDR3 is built from 15 residues. Germline V gene sequence: CDR1 LGHNA, CDR2 YNFKEQ. TCRdb recomputed calls from the 5' RACE reads with MiXCR, one row per CDR3 protein. Counted here are approximately 120,000 distinct CDR3 sequences, approximately 7% occurring once; the ten biggest clones make up roughly 2.5%. Study findings and constraints: Reappearance after the booster was seen for most primary-vaccination clones, at 96% CD4 and around 90% CD8.

The TCR was taken from a man aged 18 to 30 who received the YFV17D yellow fever vaccine. The sequencing here drew on CD4+ T cells sorted from PBMCs, taken 10 to 11 days after the first yellow fever vaccination. J is TRBJ2-1 and V is TRBV4-2; D unclear. This chain's CDR3 is CASSQDDGSYNEQFF. Written as DNA, the CDR3 is TGTGCCAGCAGCCAAGATGACGGCTCCTACAATGAGCAGTTCTTC.